These 32 T cell receptor beta chains came from one sample sequenced in a study of blood T cell repertoires in COVID-19. TCRdb keeps only in-frame clones here, not all; method: immunoSEQ multiplex PCR. The sample comprises fewer than 200,000 clones, around 80% of which are singletons, and about 7% rests with the top ten. Source material: peripheral blood. These receptors were obtained from a human donor in a cohort sampled during active COVID-19.

The gene calls are TRBV6-5 and TRBJ1-2; D might be TRBD1 (6 bases). The CDR3 loop spans 12 amino acids. Deletions cut 7 bases from V and 5 bases from J, with 11 bases between. Germline V CDR1 and CDR2: MNHEY, SVGAGI. The DNA for the CDR3 is TGTGCCAGCAAGCAGGGGCCTTATGGCTACACCTTC. Residues: CASKQGPYGYTF.

J is TRBJ2-7 and V is TRBV6-5; perhaps TRBD1 as D (6 bases). The CDR3 runs to 14 residues. V lost 8 bases and J lost 4, with 18 bases in between. Germline V gene lookup returns CDR1 MNHEY and CDR2 SVGAGI. The CDR3 reads CASCLTQGAYEQYF. The CDR3 nucleotides read TGTGCCAGCTGCCTGACACAGGGTGCTTACGAGCAGTACTTC.

The rearrangement joins TRBV6-5 to TRBJ2-2; D gene unclear. This CDR3 contains 12 residues. Trimming pared 2 bases from V and 6 bases from J, leaving 4 bases between. CDR1 is MNHEY and CDR2 is SVGAGI in the germline V gene. The chain's CDR3 is CASSYLSGELFF. For the CDR3, the DNA is TGTGCCAGCAGTTACCTCTCCGGGGAGCTGTTTTTT.

This rearrangement joins TRBV5-4 to TRBJ1-1, with TRBD1 identical over 7 bases. The CDR3 has 14 residues. The V segment lost 4 bases and the J segment 5 bases; nucleotides outside the gene matches: 8. The germline V gene has CDR1 SGHNT and CDR2 YYREEE (reference sequence). The CDR3 sequence is CASSKMAGGTEAFF. In DNA, the CDR3 is TGTGCCAGCAGCAAAATGGCAGGGGGAACTGAAGCTTTCTTT. The whole variable domain, remainder taken from reference TRBV5-4 and TRBJ1-1, is ETGVTQSPTHLIKTRGQQVTLRCSSQSGHNTVSWYQQALGQGPQFIFQYYREEENGRGNFPPRFSGLQFPNYSSELNVNALELDDSALYLCASSKMAGGTEAFFGQGTRLTVV.

The chain joins TRBV6-4 to TRBJ1-6; TRBD1 agrees at 8 bases. This CDR3 region has 15 residues. The trim removed 9 bases at V and 9 bases at J, leaving 13 bases unmatched. Germline V gene lookup returns CDR1 MRHNA and CDR2 SNTAGT. CDR3 in amino acids: CASPEGAGGCSPLHF. CDR3 nucleotide sequence: TGTGCCAGTCCTGAAGGGGCAGGGGGCTGTTCACCCCTCCACTTT.

The V call is TRBV5-1, the J call TRBJ2-3; a possible D gene is TRBD1 (5 bases). V lost 0 bases and J 0 bases, leaving 8 bases between the germline ends. The CDR3 consists of 15 residues. Germline V gene lookup returns CDR1 SGHRS and CDR2 YFSETQ. The CDR3 bases are TGCGCCAGCAGCTTGGGACAGCAAAGCACAGATACGCAGTATTTT. Translating gives CASSLGQQSTDTQYF.

The chain joins TRBV3-1 (or the pseudogene TRBV3-2) to TRBJ1-1, with D maybe TRBD1 (5 bases). V was pared by 4 bases and J by 6 bases, with 21 bases between. CDR1 is LGHDT and CDR2 is YNNKEL in the germline V gene (reference sequence). The CDR3 has 16 residues. CDR3 coding DNA: TGTGCCAGCAGCCCCAACTCGGGGGACGGGAGATCTGAAGCTTTCTTT. Its protein is CASSPNSGDGRSEAFF.

The genes are TRBV4-1 and TRBJ1-1; 8 nucleotides agree with TRBD1. Germline loops: CDR1 MGHRA, CDR2 YSYEKL. The V segment lost 2 bases and the J segment 8 bases; nucleotides outside the gene matches: 4. The CDR3 spans 13 residues. The CDR3 nucleotides are TGCGCCAGCAGCCAATGGAGGACAGGGGAAGCTTTCTTT. It specifies CASSQWRTGEAFF.

This sequence joins TRBV7-2 and TRBJ2-3, with TRBD2 as a possible D gene (7 bases). Germline-derived CDR1 and CDR2 are SGHTA and FQGNSA. This CDR3 has 15 amino acids. V shed 1 base and J shed 4 bases, with 12 bases lying between them. The CDR3 reads CASSLVGGGADTQYF. The CDR3 DNA follows: TGTGCCAGCAGCTTAGTGGGGGGGGGCGCAGATACGCAGTATTTT.

The chain employs TRBV15 and TRBJ2-7; 9 bases are a match to TRBD2. After removal of 1 base from V and 3 bases from J, the junction contained 4 bases not matched to a gene. Germline V gene lookup returns CDR1 LNHNV and CDR2 YYDKDF (reference sequence). CDR3 length: 15 residues. CDR3 nucleotide sequence: TGTGCCACCAGCAGAGGACTAGCGGAAAACTACGAGCAGTACTTC. It translates to CATSRGLAENYEQYF.

The V and J genes are TRBV9 and TRBJ1-2, with 7 bases matching TRBD1. The germline CDR1 and CDR2 sequences are SGDLS and YYNGEE. After removal of 4 bases from V and 0 bases from J, the junction contained 6 bases not matched to a gene. The CDR3 length is 15 residues. The CDR3 coding sequence is TGTGCCAGCAGCAACCGGACAGGTACTAACTATGGCTACACCTTC. Translated, it gives CASSNRTGTNYGYTF.

Concerning this clone: This sample also contains other DNA sequences that code for the same CDR3. This rearrangement joins TRBV19 to TRBJ2-7; TRBD2 agrees at 7 bases. The germline V gene has CDR1 LNHDA and CDR2 SQIVND (reference sequence). The length of the CDR3 is 15 residues. V lost 1 base, J lost 0 bases, and 3 bases stayed unmatched. As DNA, the CDR3 is TGTGCCAGTAGTATAGGGGGGGGGAACTCCTACGAGCAGTACTTC. Encoded protein: CASSIGGGNSYEQYF.

The J gene is TRBJ2-1, the V gene TRBV11-3; TRBD2 is a possible D gene (6 bases). The CDR3 length is 16 residues. With 4 bases removed from V and 6 bases from J, the gap between germline ends came to 19 bases. Germline-derived CDR1 and CDR2 are SGHNT and YENEEA. In DNA form, the CDR3 reads TGTGCCAGCAGCTCCCTCGGGACTGGAAGACGCAATGAGCAGTTCTTC. Protein: CASSSLGTGRRNEQFF.

The rearrangement links TRBV27 to TRBJ2-7, with a weak D call TRBD2 (6 bases). Between the trimmed V and J ends, which lost 3 bases and 1 base, there was a span of 7 bases. The CDR3 extends over 13 amino acids. Per the germline V gene, CDR1 is MNHEY and CDR2 is SMNVEV (reference sequence). CDR3 nucleotides: TGTGCCAGCAGTTTGGGGACTTCCTACGAGCAGTACTTC. Translating gives CASSLGTSYEQYF.

The CDR3 DNA reads TGTGCCAGCAGCCACACCGGGACGGCGGGGGAGCAGTACTTC. Residues: CASSHTGTAGEQYF. The chain combines TRBV7-8 with TRBJ2-7; TRBD2 might be the D (6 bases). The CDR3 is made up of 14 amino acids. Trimming took off 5 bases at V and 7 bases at J, with 18 bases between the two ends. Germline values: CDR1 SGHVS, CDR2 FQNEAQ.

CDR3 coding DNA: TGTGCCAGCAGACAGGACAGCTACGAGCAGTACTTC. Amino acids: CASRQDSYEQYF. The chain couples TRBV12-3 or TRBV12-4 to TRBJ2-7; maybe TRBD1 (6 bases). Trimming removed 6 bases at V and 3 bases at J, with 9 bases between. CDR3 size: 12 residues.

The chain combines TRBV10-1 with TRBJ1-1, with 7 bases identical to TRBD1. Germline V gives CDR1 WNHNN, CDR2 SYGVQD (reference sequence). After removal of 3 bases from V and 1 base from J, the junction contained 5 bases not matched to a gene. The CDR3 loop spans 15 amino acids. The CDR3 DNA follows: TGCGCCAGCAGTGATCGACAGGGTTCGAACACTGAAGCTTTCTTT. Translated: CASSDRQGSNTEAFF.

V and J are TRBV6-6 and TRBJ2-1, with D maybe TRBD2 (7 bases). Trimming stripped 7 bases from V and 9 bases from J, with 25 bases between. This CDR3 is 16 amino acids long. CDR1 is MNHNY, CDR2 SVGAGI, per germline (reference sequence). CDR3 coding DNA: TGTGCCAGCACCCCTCACGACGCGGGGGCCGCCGGTGAGCAGTTCTTC. Translated: CASTPHDAGAAGEQFF.

This chain uses TRBV7-9 with TRBJ1-2; 8 bases align to TRBD1. This CDR3 region has 15 residues. J gave up 2 bases and V 2 bases, and 4 bases lay outside the gene matches. The germline V gene has CDR1 SEHNR and CDR2 FQNEAQ (reference sequence). In DNA form, the CDR3 reads TGTGCCAGCAGCTTACTGGGACAGGCGAACTATGGCTACACCTTC. Protein product: CASSLLGQANYGYTF. The entire variable domain, with the rest obtained from reference TRBV7-9 and TRBJ1-2, is as follows: DTGVSQNPRHKITKRGQNVTFRCDPISEHNRLYWYRQTLGQGPEFLTYFQNEAQLEKSRLLSDRFSAERPKGSFSTLEIQRTEQGDSAMYLCASSLLGQANYGYTFGSGTRLTVV.

This chain uses TRBV3-1 (or the pseudogene TRBV3-2) with TRBJ2-1, with 8 bases lining up with TRBD2. J gave up 3 bases and V 5 bases, and 3 bases lay outside the gene matches. Germline CDR1 and CDR2: LGHDT and YNNKEL (reference sequence). The CDR3 spans 14 residues. The CDR3 region has the DNA TGTGCCAGCAGCAACGGGGGGGACTACAATGAGCAGTTCTTC. This translates into CASSNGGDYNEQFF.

In regard to this clone: One junction end does not reproduce the germline sequence, and a read error may be involved. The chain joins TRBV7-7 to TRBJ2-7; D call uncertain. The CDR3 totals 14 residues. Germline-derived CDR1 and CDR2 are SSHAT and FNYEAQ (reference sequence). CDR3: CASSLYAPSPEQYF. The CDR3 coding sequence is TGTGCTAGCAGCTTGTACGCTCCAAGCCCCGAGCAGTACTTC.

CDR3 region: CASTSETGTGELFF. For the CDR3, the DNA is TGTGCCAGTACCTCGGAGACAGGCACCGGGGAGCTGTTTTTT. This chain connects TRBV19 to TRBJ2-2; the D gene is possibly TRBD1 (6 bases). The CDR3 covers 14 residues. Trimming took 7 bases from V and 4 from J, leaving 13 bases between them. CDR1 and CDR2 from the germline V gene are LNHDA and SQIVND (reference sequence).

V and J are TRBV4-1 and TRBJ2-5; a weak D match, TRBD2 (6 bases). CDR3 size: 15 residues. The germline V gene encodes CDR1 MGHRA and CDR2 YSYEKL. Deletions cut 3 bases from V and 4 bases from J, with 15 bases between. In DNA form, the CDR3 reads TGCGCCAGCAGCCAGTTTGGGGCGGGGAGAGAGACCCAGTACTTC. It specifies CASSQFGAGRETQYF.

V gene TRBV7-9 combines with J gene TRBJ1-6, with D possibly being TRBD1 (5 bases). The V end lost 1 base, the J end lost 7 bases, and 8 bases lay between the germline ends. The CDR3 is 14 residues long. Germline V gives CDR1 SEHNR, CDR2 FQNEAQ (reference sequence). This CDR3 reads CASSLGQTNSPLHF. DNA for the CDR3: TGTGCCAGCAGCTTAGGACAGACAAATTCACCCCTCCACTTT. The full variable domain, rest sourced from reference TRBV7-9 and TRBJ1-6, is DTGVSQNPRHKITKRGQNVTFRCDPISEHNRLYWYRQTLGQGPEFLTYFQNEAQLEKSRLLSDRFSAERPKGSFSTLEIQRTEQGDSAMYLCASSLGQTNSPLHFGNGTRLTVT.

The rearrangement uses TRBV5-1 and TRBJ1-1, with D hard to call. The CDR3 sequence is 14 residues long. The germline gives CDR1 SGHRS, CDR2 YFSETQ. Trimming cost V 4 bases and J 1 base, with 11 bases left between them. Here the CDR3 DNA reads TGCGCCAGCAGCACCCGCACTTCGAACACTGAAGCTTTCTTT. Amino acids: CASSTRTSNTEAFF.

Regarding this clone: The sample holds other DNA sequences that translate to the same CDR3. The chain is built from TRBV19 and TRBJ1-4; no definite D call. The CDR3 spans 15 residues. Germline CDR1 and CDR2: LNHDA and SQIVND (reference sequence). Trimming stripped 1 base from V and 0 bases from J, with 6 bases between. The CDR3 DNA reads TGTGCCAGTAGTATAGGTGGAGCAACTAATGAAAAACTGTTTTTT. The encoded protein is CASSIGGATNEKLFF.

This rearrangement joins TRBV19 to TRBJ1-4; 11 bases are a match to TRBD1. CDR3 length: 16 amino acids. Germline V gene lookup returns CDR1 LNHDA and CDR2 SQIVND (reference sequence). Trimming took 8 bases from V and 4 from J; bases not matched to a gene: 9. CDR3 region: CASQPGQGDSNEKLFF. In nucleotides, the CDR3 is TGTGCCAGTCAGCCGGGACAGGGGGATAGTAATGAAAAACTGTTTTTT.

The chain has TRBV25-1 and TRBJ2-1, with 8 bases that match TRBD2. V shed 10 bases, J shed 6 bases, and the junction held 14 bases outside the gene matches. The CDR3 spans 15 residues. Per the germline V gene, CDR1 is MGHDK and CDR2 is SYGVNS. The CDR3: CATEIREGGFNEQFF. The DNA of the CDR3 is TGTGCCACCGAAATTCGGGAGGGGGGATTCAATGAGCAGTTCTTC. Complete variable domain (other parts from reference TRBV25-1 and TRBJ2-1): EADIYQTPRYLVIGTGKKITLECSQTMGHDKMYWYQQDPGMELHLIHYSYGVNSTEKGDLSSESTVSRIRTEHFPLTLESARPSHTSQYLCATEIREGGFNEQFFGPGTRLTVL.

This chain uses TRBV2 with TRBJ2-2; TRBD2 matches 14 bases. The germline V gene has CDR1 SNHLY and CDR2 FYNNEI. J was trimmed by 5 bases and V by 7 bases; bases with no gene match: 6. The CDR3 contains 16 residues. CDR3 region: CASTGLAGGLTGELFF. CDR3 DNA sequence: TGTGCCAGCACCGGACTAGCGGGGGGTTTAACCGGGGAGCTGTTTTTT. The whole variable domain, filled in from reference TRBV2 and TRBJ2-2, reads EPEVTQTPSHQVTQMGQEVILRCVPISNHLYFYWYRQILGQKVEFLVSFYNNEISEKSEIFDDQFSVERPDGSNFTLKIRSTKLEDSAMYFCASTGLAGGLTGELFFGEGSRLTVL.

V gene TRBV7-9 combines with J gene TRBJ2-5, with D uncertain. This CDR3 comprises 13 residues. CDR1 and CDR2 from the germline V gene are SEHNR and FQNEAQ (reference sequence). Deletions cut 5 bases from V and 2 bases from J, with 9 bases between. The CDR3 spells CASSKTEQETQYF. The CDR3 nucleotides are TGTGCCAGCAGCAAAACAGAACAAGAGACCCAGTACTTC. Filled out from reference TRBV7-9 and TRBJ2-5, the complete variable domain reads DTGVSQNPRHKITKRGQNVTFRCDPISEHNRLYWYRQTLGQGPEFLTYFQNEAQLEKSRLLSDRFSAERPKGSFSTLEIQRTEQGDSAMYLCASSKTEQETQYFGPGTRLLVL.

V gene TRBV5-5 combines with J gene TRBJ2-7, with D perhaps TRBD1 (5 bases). Trimming took off 0 bases at V and 1 base at J, with 14 bases between the two ends. Germline-derived CDR1 and CDR2 are SGHKS and YYEKEE (reference sequence). This CDR3 is built from 16 residues. CDR3 DNA: TGTGCCAGCAGCTTGGCCCCCCGGCAGGGTTCCTACGAGCAGTACTTC. It is translated as CASSLAPRQGSYEQYF.

This clone has just one count. This chain connects TRBV12-3 or TRBV12-4 to TRBJ1-5; D is possibly TRBD1 (5 bases). Trimming shortened V by 2 bases and J by 7 bases, and 9 bases separated the two germline ends. The length of the CDR3 is 13 residues. CDR3 in amino acids: CASSLQGGQPQHF. DNA of the CDR3: TGTGCCAGCAGTTTACAGGGAGGACAGCCCCAGCATTTT.